This entry lists 31 T cell receptor beta chains sequenced from one sample in a study of blood T cell repertoires in COVID-19. Measured with immunoSEQ multiplex PCR; TCRdb has only the in-frame clones, and not every one. The table lists around 100,000 clones, around four fifths of them singletons. Sequencing input: peripheral blood. The origin of the receptors is a man aged 65-85 years with active or convalescent COVID-19.

This clone has just one count. The chain is built from TRBV9 and TRBJ2-5; 10 positions agree with TRBD2. Trimming took 3 bases from V and 1 from J; bases not matched to a gene: 3. CDR1 SGDLS and CDR2 YYNGEE come from the germline V gene. The CDR3 has 15 residues. The chain's CDR3 is CASSDGTSVQETQYF. Here the CDR3 DNA reads TGTGCCAGCAGCGACGGGACTAGCGTCCAAGAGACCCAGTACTTC. Looking up the rest from reference TRBV9 and TRBJ2-5 gives the full variable domain: DSGVTQTPKHLITATGQRVTLRCSPRSGDLSVYWYQQSLDQGLQFLIQYYNGEERAKGNILERFSAQQFPDLHSELNLSSLELGDSALYFCASSDGTSVQETQYFGPGTRLLVL.

This clone was picked up a small number of times. The chain joins TRBV28 to TRBJ1-5; 8 bases fit TRBD1. CDR3 size: 13 residues. The junction had 4 bases not matched to a gene; V was cut back by 5 bases and J by 7 bases. CDR1 is MDHEN and CDR2 is SYDVKM in the germline V gene. The CDR3 is CASSRGTGQPQHF. The DNA for the CDR3 is TGTGCCAGCAGTCGAGGGACAGGCCAGCCCCAGCATTTT.

The chain carries TRBV7-3 and TRBJ2-1; 10 nucleotides align to TRBD2. CDR3 length equals 15 residues. V lost 5 bases and J lost 6; bases outside the gene matches: 7. Germline values: CDR1 SGHTA, CDR2 FQGTGA. CDR3 nucleotides: TGTGCCAGCAGCACCCCTAGCGGGGGAAGCAATGAGCAGTTCTTC. It encodes CASSTPSGGSNEQFF.

A single count supports this clone. V gene TRBV12-5 combines with J gene TRBJ1-1; TRBD1 aligns across 8 bases. The CDR3 contains 15 residues. Germline CDR1 reads LGHNT; CDR2 reads FRNRAP. The V and J ends lost 4 bases and 10 bases, in that order; junction bases with no gene match: 14. The CDR3 DNA sequence: TGTGCTAGTGGTTCCGGGGCCGGGACAGGAGGGGTAGCTTTCTTT. It is translated as CASGSGAGTGGVAFF. Full variable domain (remainder filled in from reference TRBV12-5 and TRBJ1-1): DARVTQTPRHKVTEMGQEVTMRCQPILGHNTVFWYRQTMMQGLELLAYFRNRAPLDDSGMPKDRFSAEMPDATLATLKIQPSEPRDSAVYFCASGSGAGTGGVAFFGQGTRLTVV.

This sequence joins TRBV4-2 and TRBJ1-1; 7 bases fit TRBD1. CDR3 length equals 19 residues. V trimming: 0 bases; J trimming: 6 bases; junction bases outside the gene matches: 19. Germline values: CDR1 LGHNA, CDR2 YNFKEQ. CDR3 region: CASSQDPRQGRGLGPEAFF. CDR3 coding DNA: TGTGCCAGCAGCCAAGACCCCCGACAGGGAAGAGGACTGGGCCCTGAAGCTTTCTTT.

The chain is built from TRBV9 and TRBJ2-5; possibly TRBD2 for D (6 bases). The V gene lost 0 bases and the J gene lost 5 bases, with 11 bases spanning the gap. The CDR3 extends over 14 amino acids. Germline V gene lookup returns CDR1 SGDLS and CDR2 YYNGEE. The CDR3 region is CASSVEGGVETQYF. Written as DNA, the CDR3 is TGTGCCAGCAGCGTAGAAGGAGGGGTGGAGACCCAGTACTTC.

V is TRBV2 and J is TRBJ2-5, with D possibly TRBD2 on 6 matching bases. Germline V CDR1 and CDR2: SNHLY, FYNNEI. The V end lost 3 bases, the J end lost 4 bases, and 18 bases lay between the germline ends. The CDR3 consists of 16 residues. This chain's CDR3 is CASSETTSNLGETQYF. Here the CDR3 DNA reads TGTGCCAGCAGTGAGACGACTAGTAATTTGGGAGAGACCCAGTACTTC.

The J gene is TRBJ2-6, the V gene TRBV4-1; 11 bases match TRBD2. This CDR3 spans 21 amino acids. Germline assignment: CDR1 MGHRA and CDR2 YSYEKL. Losses at the gene ends were 1 base for V and 1 base for J; bases not matched to a gene: 12. The CDR3, as DNA: TGCGCCAGCAGCCAAGCTCCTAGCGGGGGGCAGGGGGGTTCTGGGGCCAACGTCCTGACTTTC. This gives the protein CASSQAPSGGQGGSGANVLTF.

The chain is built from TRBV6-5 and TRBJ2-3; tentatively, D is TRBD2 (5 bases). V lost 4 bases, J lost 4 bases, and 12 bases lay in between. Germline values: CDR1 MNHEY, CDR2 SVGAGI. The CDR3 contains 14 residues. The CDR3 DNA reads TGTGCCAGCAGTTCGCACGCGGGCCCAGATACGCAGTATTTT. It encodes CASSSHAGPDTQYF.

Ten or more counts support this clone. This chain joins TRBV19 and TRBJ2-2, with 9 bases aligning to TRBD1. The CDR3 loop spans 16 amino acids. The germline V gene encodes CDR1 LNHDA and CDR2 SQIVND (reference sequence). The trim removed 5 bases at V and 2 bases at J, leaving 6 bases unmatched. CDR3 in amino acids: CASSFDRGANTGELFF. The DNA for the CDR3 is TGTGCCAGTAGTTTCGACAGGGGGGCCAACACCGGGGAGCTGTTTTTT.

The gene calls are TRBV30 and TRBJ1-1, with D possibly TRBD1 on 5 matching bases. The CDR3 is 13 amino acids. V was clipped by 0 bases and J by 1 base, with 6 bases between them. CDR1 is GTSNPN and CDR2 is SVGIG in the germline V gene (reference sequence). For the CDR3, the DNA is TGTGCCTGGAGTGTACAGGCGAACACTGAAGCTTTCTTT. Translating it yields CAWSVQANTEAFF.

V gene TRBV9 combines with J gene TRBJ2-3; 11 bases are a match to TRBD2. The junction had 11 bases not matched to a gene; V was cut back by 3 bases and J by 2 bases. Germline V lookup: CDR1 SGDLS, CDR2 YYNGEE. This CDR3 is built from 18 residues. The DNA for the CDR3 is TGTGCCAGCAGCGAGAGTCCCGGGACTAGCGGACTCACAGATACGCAGTATTTT. Translated: CASSESPGTSGLTDTQYF.

This chain uses TRBV12-3 or TRBV12-4 with TRBJ1-2; 9 bases line up with TRBD1. The CDR3 is 13 residues long. After removal of 4 bases from V and 14 bases from J, the junction contained 11 bases not matched to a gene. The CDR3 loop reads CASSYRDRAIPTF. As DNA, the CDR3 is TGTGCCAGCAGTTACCGGGACAGGGCTATTCCGACCTTC.

This rearrangement joins TRBV25-1 to TRBJ1-1, with 7 bases aligning to TRBD1. Unmatched junction bases numbered 10, after V lost 5 bases and J lost 7 bases. The CDR3 runs to 14 residues. In germline, CDR1 is MGHDK, CDR2 SYGVNS. The CDR3 is CASSNPQGGIEAFF. The DNA of the CDR3 is TGTGCCAGCAGTAATCCGCAGGGGGGAATTGAAGCTTTCTTT.

The chain recombines TRBV5-1 with TRBJ2-7, with 12 bases identical to TRBD2. Per the germline V gene, CDR1 is SGHRS and CDR2 is YFSETQ. The CDR3 runs to 16 residues. The V gene end was trimmed by 5 bases and the J gene end by 0 bases; junction bases not matched to a gene: 6. The CDR3 DNA follows: TGCGCCAGCAGATCCACTAGCGGGGGGAACTCCTACGAGCAGTACTTC. It specifies CASRSTSGGNSYEQYF.

This clone was detected a few times. This chain uses TRBV6-5 with TRBJ2-7; D ambiguous. V was shortened by 4 bases and J by 6 bases, with 7 bases between the two germline ends. The CDR3 runs 11 residues. Germline V gives CDR1 MNHEY, CDR2 SVGAGI. Here the CDR3 reads CASSSGFEQYF. The DNA for the CDR3 is TGTGCCAGCAGTTCCGGGTTCGAGCAGTACTTC.

This chain joins TRBV29-1 and TRBJ2-7; 7 nucleotides agree with TRBD2. V trimming: 3 bases; J trimming: 2 bases; junction bases outside the gene matches: 7. The germline CDR1 and CDR2 sequences are SQVTM and ANQGSEA. The length of the CDR3 is 14 residues. The chain's CDR3 is CSVELAGVPYEQYF. For the CDR3, the DNA is TGCAGCGTTGAGTTGGCGGGAGTGCCCTACGAGCAGTACTTC.

At least ten counts were recorded for this clone. The chain couples TRBV2 to TRBJ1-5, with D perhaps TRBD1 (5 bases). In germline, CDR1 is SNHLY, CDR2 FYNNEI. Trimming stripped 2 bases from V and 0 bases from J, with 5 bases between. This CDR3 has 14 residues. The chain's CDR3 is CASSEQGSNQPQHF. Here the CDR3 DNA reads TGTGCCAGCAGTGAACAGGGTAGCAATCAGCCCCAGCATTTT. Looking up the rest from reference TRBV2 and TRBJ1-5 gives the full variable domain: EPEVTQTPSHQVTQMGQEVILRCVPISNHLYFYWYRQILGQKVEFLVSFYNNEISEKSEIFDDQFSVERPDGSNFTLKIRSTKLEDSAMYFCASSEQGSNQPQHFGDGTRLSIL.

V is TRBV20-1 and J is TRBJ1-2, with D tentatively TRBD1 (6 bases). The CDR3 runs to 11 residues. The germline CDR1 and CDR2 sequences are DFQATT and SNEGSKA (reference sequence). V gave up 5 bases and J gave up 5 bases, with 9 bases separating them. The DNA of the CDR3 is TGCAGTGCTGGGCAGGGGTATGGCTACACCTTC. This encodes CSAGQGYGYTF.

This clone has only a few counts. V usage is TRBV9 and J usage is TRBJ2-7, with 9 bases fitting TRBD1. The germline gives CDR1 SGDLS, CDR2 YYNGEE. The CDR3 runs to 14 residues. The J segment lost 5 bases and the V segment lost 3 bases, leaving 6 bases of the junction unmatched. As DNA, the CDR3 is TGTGCCAGCAGCGAACAGGGGGCTTACAACGAGCAGTACTTC. It yields the protein CASSEQGAYNEQYF.

This rearrangement joins TRBV11-2 to TRBJ2-5; weak D call: TRBD1 (5 bases). This CDR3 has 16 residues. Germline V CDR1 and CDR2: SGHAT, FQNNGV. V was pared by 1 base and J by 2 bases, with 14 bases between. The CDR3 spells CASSLGTGGAQETQYF. CDR3 coding DNA: TGTGCCAGCAGCTTAGGGACCGGTGGGGCGCAAGAGACCCAGTACTTC.

The J gene is TRBJ2-5, the V gene TRBV5-4, with 10 positions matching TRBD2. The CDR3 totals 14 residues. V lost 4 bases, J lost 4 bases, and 4 bases stayed unmatched. Germline loops: CDR1 SGHNT, CDR2 YYREEE (reference sequence). CDR3 loop: CASSAAGGGETQYF. For the CDR3, the DNA is TGTGCCAGCAGCGCAGCGGGGGGGGGAGAGACCCAGTACTTC.

The chain couples TRBV7-2 to TRBJ2-3; TRBD2 matches at 12 bases. The germline gives CDR1 SGHTA, CDR2 FQGNSA. V lost 1 base to trimming and J lost 6 bases; unmatched junction nucleotides: 8. This CDR3 comprises 17 residues. The CDR3 sequence: CASSLVASGGAMDTQYF. CDR3 nucleotides: TGTGCCAGCAGCTTAGTCGCTAGCGGGGGGGCAATGGATACGCAGTATTTT.

The chain couples TRBV28 to TRBJ1-1; perhaps TRBD1 as D (6 bases). Trimming removed 7 bases at V and 12 bases at J, with 18 bases between. There are 12 residues in the CDR3. Germline CDR1 MDHEN, CDR2 SYDVKM. CDR3 nucleotides: TGTGCCAGCATCCCCCTGGGGGGGGCGACTTTCTTT. This encodes CASIPLGGATFF.

V gene TRBV7-8 combines with J gene TRBJ1-1; D not certain. Germline lookup yields CDR1 SGHVS and CDR2 FQNEAQ. V lost 2 bases and J 4 bases, leaving 8 bases between the germline ends. This CDR3 region has 13 residues. The CDR3 is CASSLTGSTEAFF. CDR3 coding DNA: TGTGCCAGCAGCTTAACCGGGAGCACTGAAGCTTTCTTT.

This chain connects TRBV9 to TRBJ1-6; D perhaps matches TRBD1 (6 bases). CDR1 and CDR2 (germline): SGDLS, YYNGEE. The CDR3 has 15 residues. The germline V and J ends were trimmed by 0 bases and 8 bases, with 12 bases remaining between them. In DNA, the CDR3 is TGTGCCAGCAGCGTAGATGCACAGGGAGATTCACCCCTCCACTTT. Translating it yields CASSVDAQGDSPLHF.

This rearrangement joins TRBV12-3 or TRBV12-4 to TRBJ2-1; 10 bases line up with TRBD2. The CDR3 length is 13 residues. J lost 9 bases, V lost 5 bases, and 4 bases had no gene match. This chain's CDR3 is CASSPSGGREQFF. For the CDR3, the DNA is TGTGCCAGCAGTCCTAGCGGGGGACGTGAGCAGTTCTTC.

CDR3 in amino acids: CASSYTPGQSPLHF. In DNA, the CDR3 is TGTGCCAGCAGTTACACACCGGGACAATCCCCCCTCCACTTT. This chain joins TRBV6-5 and TRBJ1-6; D perhaps matches TRBD1 (6 bases). V lost 2 bases and J 13 bases, leaving 15 bases between the germline ends. The CDR3 contains 14 residues. Germline values: CDR1 MNHEY, CDR2 SVGAGI.

The gene calls are TRBV6-2 or TRBV6-3 and TRBJ1-2, with D unresolved. Germline values: CDR1 MNHEY, CDR2 SVGEGT. The CDR3 has 13 residues. Trimming left V 5 bases short and J 4 bases short, with 11 bases between. The chain's CDR3 is CASSLREAYGYTF. CDR3 in DNA: TGTGCCAGCAGTCTCCGGGAAGCCTATGGCTACACCTTC.

This clone appeared a single time. This chain joins TRBV19 and TRBJ1-2, with a weak D call TRBD1 (5 bases). V was trimmed by 3 bases and J by 8 bases, leaving 13 bases between them. CDR1 LNHDA and CDR2 SQIVND come from the germline V gene (reference sequence). The CDR3 sequence is 13 residues long. As DNA, the CDR3 is TGTGCCAGTAGTATCATCGCAGGGAACGGCTACACCTTC. Amino acids: CASSIIAGNGYTF.

This chain links TRBV30 with TRBJ2-7; D might be TRBD2 (5 bases). This CDR3 spans 12 amino acids. In germline, CDR1 is GTSNPN, CDR2 SVGIG (reference sequence). V was clipped by 4 bases and J by 5 bases, with 12 bases between them. The CDR3 nucleotides read TGTGCCTGGAAGAATGACGGGAACGAGCAGTACTTC. Amino acid sequence: CAWKNDGNEQYF.